This entry lists 29 T cell receptor beta chains sequenced from one sample in a study of radiotherapy plus CTLA-4 blockade in lung cancer. Assay used: immunoSEQ multiplex PCR; TCRdb lists only in-frame clones, some missing. The data contain roughly 59,000 clones, 72% of them singletons. The sequencing used peripheral blood, collected from a patient treated with radiotherapy plus ipilimumab. The source is a human donor with non-small cell lung cancer whose response to radiotherapy plus ipilimumab could not be evaluated.

The rearrangement uses TRBV5-6 and TRBJ2-7; 8 bases are a match to TRBD1. This CDR3 is 14 amino acids long. Germline V gene data show CDR1 as SGHDT and CDR2 as YYEEEE. The V gene end was trimmed by 3 bases and the J gene end by 6 bases; junction bases not matched to a gene: 8. The DNA of the CDR3 is TGTGCCAGCAGCTACGTCGGACAGGGAGGCGAGCAGTACTTC. Translated, it gives CASSYVGQGGEQYF.

V and J are TRBV6-1 and TRBJ1-4; D gene uncertain. Germline CDR1 and CDR2: MNHNS and SASEGT. CDR3 size: 14 residues. Deletions cut 0 bases from V and 3 bases from J, with 5 bases between. CDR3 amino acids: CASSEAPANEKLFF. The CDR3 DNA follows: TGTGCCAGCAGTGAAGCCCCGGCTAATGAAAAACTGTTTTTT.

This sequence joins TRBV7-2 and TRBJ1-4; weak D call: TRBD1 (5 bases). Trimming cost V 5 bases and J 2 bases, with 15 bases left between them. CDR3 length: 16 residues. Germline-derived CDR1 and CDR2 are SGHTA and FQGNSA. CDR3: CASSPAGWGTNEKLFF. The CDR3 nucleotides are TGTGCCAGCAGCCCCGCGGGGTGGGGCACTAATGAAAAACTGTTTTTT.

The chain combines TRBV7-2 with TRBJ1-3; D is unresolved. Germline-derived CDR1 and CDR2 are SGHTA and FQGNSA. Trimming took 1 base from V and 0 from J, leaving 10 bases between them. The CDR3 runs 16 residues. This CDR3 is CASSLVAGNSGNTIYF. In nucleotides, the CDR3 is TGTGCCAGCAGCTTAGTTGCGGGTAACTCTGGAAACACCATATATTTT.

V usage is TRBV30 and J usage is TRBJ1-1, with no clear D. The ends were cut back, 3 bases at V and 8 bases at J, with 22 bases in the middle. The CDR3 contains 15 residues. Per germline, CDR1 GTSNPN and CDR2 SVGIG (reference sequence). CDR3: CAWRPPEYSQSEAFF. DNA for the CDR3: TGTGCCTGGAGGCCCCCTGAATACTCTCAATCCGAAGCTTTCTTT.

This chain joins TRBV5-4 and TRBJ1-2; a weak D match, TRBD1 (5 bases). V gave up 5 bases and J gave up 1 base, with 15 bases separating them. Germline CDR1 reads SGHNT; CDR2 reads YYREEE (reference sequence). The CDR3 runs to 15 residues. For the CDR3, the DNA is TGTGCCAGCAGGGCGACAGCGGAGGGTAACTATGGCTACACCTTC. As protein: CASRATAEGNYGYTF.

The V gene is TRBV4-3, the J gene TRBJ2-7; 10 nucleotides line up with TRBD1. This CDR3 has 16 residues. The germline gives CDR1 LGHNA, CDR2 YSLEER. V lost 0 bases to trimming and J lost 2 bases; unmatched junction nucleotides: 4. The CDR3 coding sequence is TGCGCCAGCAGCCAAGATTTGGGGACAGGGGCCTACGAGCAGTACTTC. It encodes CASSQDLGTGAYEQYF.

The table lists this clone with a few counts. The V gene is TRBV29-1, the J gene TRBJ1-1, with D possibly being TRBD1 (6 bases). V gave up 0 bases and J gave up 11 bases, with 13 bases separating them. The germline V gene encodes CDR1 SQVTM and CDR2 ANQGSEA. The CDR3 covers 12 residues. The CDR3 DNA follows: TGCAGCGTTGAAGACTGGGGGGGCCCGGCTTTCTTT. Residues: CSVEDWGGPAFF.

The chain joins TRBV9 to TRBJ2-1, with TRBD1 identical over 11 bases. Trimming removed 5 bases from V and 9 bases from J; junction bases left unmatched: 10. CDR1 SGDLS and CDR2 YYNGEE come from the germline V gene. The CDR3 length is 15 residues. Here the CDR3 reads CASSAGTGGWSEQFF. The CDR3 DNA is TGTGCCAGCAGTGCCGGGACAGGGGGTTGGAGTGAGCAGTTCTTC.

The chain uses TRBV4-1 and TRBJ2-7; 11 nucleotides align to TRBD1. Trimming removed 1 base from V and 3 bases from J; junction bases left unmatched: 2. The CDR3 sequence is 15 residues long. Germline V CDR1 and CDR2: MGHRA, YSYEKL. CDR3 amino acids: CASSQGGTGGYEQYF. In DNA form, the CDR3 reads TGCGCCAGCAGCCAAGGTGGGACAGGGGGCTACGAGCAGTACTTC.

This CDR3 is CASSLGGLHYGYTF. The CDR3 DNA reads as TGTGCCAGCAGTTTGGGGGGTCTCCACTATGGCTACACCTTC. The V and J genes are TRBV27 and TRBJ1-2; tentative D call: TRBD1 (5 bases). V was pared by 3 bases and J by 3 bases, with 11 bases between. The CDR3 loop spans 14 amino acids. The V gene's germline CDR1 is MNHEY and CDR2 SMNVEV (reference sequence).

This clone was seen once. The CDR3 sequence: CASRGDRGRGSVTDTQYF. The DNA for the CDR3 is TGTGCCAGCAGGGGGGACAGGGGGCGCGGATCGGTTACAGATACGCAGTATTTT. This rearrangement joins TRBV2 to TRBJ2-3; 12 nucleotides match TRBD1. Trimming cost V 6 bases and J 3 bases; bases outside gene matches: 13. CDR3 length equals 18 residues. CDR1 SNHLY and CDR2 FYNNEI come from the germline V gene.

This chain joins TRBV29-1 and TRBJ2-3; TRBD1 matches 7 bases. CDR1 and CDR2 from the germline V gene are SQVTM and ANQGSEA. V gave up 5 bases and J gave up 4 bases; unmatched junction bases: 6. This CDR3 is built from 13 residues. In DNA, the CDR3 is TGCAGCGTTAACATACAGGGGCCAGATACGCAGTATTTT. Encoded protein: CSVNIQGPDTQYF.

The chain joins TRBV25-1 to TRBJ1-2; no clear D gene. The CDR3 has 12 amino acids. The germline gives CDR1 MGHDK, CDR2 SYGVNS. V was cut by 4 bases and J by 0 bases, with 3 bases left in between. This chain's CDR3 is CASSATNYGYTF. The CDR3 nucleotides read TGTGCCAGCAGTGCTACTAACTATGGCTACACCTTC.

This clone was recorded at least ten times. The rearrangement links TRBV5-6 to TRBJ2-6; D is undetermined. Germline V gives CDR1 SGHDT, CDR2 YYEEEE. The germline V and J ends were trimmed by 3 bases and 6 bases, with 4 bases remaining between them. The CDR3 spans 12 residues. CDR3 DNA sequence: TGTGCCAGCAGCTCGTCGGCCAACGTCCTGACTTTC. Its translation: CASSSSANVLTF.

The chain links TRBV4-1 to TRBJ1-6, with unresolved D. Germline V gene sequence: CDR1 MGHRA, CDR2 YSYEKL. Trimming removed 6 bases at V and 7 bases at J, with 22 bases between. The CDR3 runs 17 residues. Written as DNA, the CDR3 is TGCGCCAGCAGTTTTCTGGCGGGGATTTCTTCCAATTCACCCCTCCACTTT. Translating gives CASSFLAGISSNSPLHF.

V usage is TRBV18 and J usage is TRBJ2-1; a possible D gene is TRBD2 (5 bases). The CDR3 is 16 amino acids. V was cut by 0 bases and J by 0 bases, with 9 bases left in between. The germline V gene has CDR1 KGHSH and CDR2 LQKENI. The DNA of the CDR3 is TGTGCCAGCTCACCACCAGTAGGGAGCTCCTACAATGAGCAGTTCTTC. It is translated as CASSPPVGSSYNEQFF.

The V call is TRBV5-1, the J call TRBJ2-3, with D possibly being TRBD2 (5 bases). From germline, CDR1 is SGHRS and CDR2 YFSETQ. CDR3 length: 16 residues. The V end lost 4 bases, the J end lost 2 bases, and 17 bases lay between the germline ends. CDR3 nucleotides: TGCGCCAGCAGCGGAATTAGCGCGGTGGTCACAGATACGCAGTATTTT. Protein product: CASSGISAVVTDTQYF. Based on the CDR3 plus reference TRBV5-1 and TRBJ2-3, the full variable domain is KAGVTQTPRYLIKTRGQQVTLSCSPISGHRSVSWYQQTPGQGLQFLFEYFSETQRNKGNFPGRFSGRQFSNSRSEMNVSTLELGDSALYLCASSGISAVVTDTQYFGPGTRLTVL.

The J gene is TRBJ1-5, the V gene TRBV10-3; maybe TRBD1 (6 bases). Germline CDR1 is ENHRY and CDR2 is SYGVKD. V lost 6 bases and J 0 bases, leaving 9 bases between the germline ends. CDR3 length: 14 amino acids. The CDR3 nucleotides are TGTGCCATCAGAGCGGACAGTAGCAATCAGCCCCAGCATTTT. Protein: CAIRADSSNQPQHF.

The gene calls are TRBV9 and TRBJ1-2, with TRBD1 as a possible D gene (5 bases). The CDR3 runs 15 residues. V gave up 0 bases and J gave up 4 bases, with 13 bases separating them. Germline V gene sequence: CDR1 SGDLS, CDR2 YYNGEE. CDR3 bases: TGTGCCAGCAGCGTAGGAGCAGGGCAGATCTATGGCTACACCTTC. This encodes CASSVGAGQIYGYTF.

This chain uses TRBV5-6 with TRBJ2-1; D might be TRBD2 (7 bases). The CDR3 length is 15 residues. Trimming left V 5 bases short and J 3 bases short, with 15 bases between. Germline V gene data show CDR1 as SGHDT and CDR2 as YYEEEE. CDR3 coding DNA: TGTGCCAGCAGTCTGGGGGGCGGGGGCTACAATGAGCAGTTCTTC. Translation gives CASSLGGGGYNEQFF.

The gene calls are TRBV30 and TRBJ1-5; possibly TRBD1 for D (5 bases). Germline V gene data show CDR1 as GTSNPN and CDR2 as SVGIG (reference sequence). The CDR3 has 13 residues. Deletions cut 0 bases from V and 6 bases from J, with 9 bases between. This CDR3 is CAWSVQGGQPQHF. In DNA form, the CDR3 reads TGTGCCTGGAGTGTGCAGGGCGGTCAGCCCCAGCATTTT.

The V gene is TRBV19, the J gene TRBJ2-7, with 9 bases lining up with TRBD2. The CDR3 extends over 15 amino acids. The trim removed 2 bases at V and 3 bases at J, leaving 5 bases unmatched. CDR1 LNHDA and CDR2 SQIVND come from the germline V gene (reference sequence). CDR3 nucleotide sequence: TGTGCCAGTAGTATATTCACAGCGGGGGGCTACGAGCAGTACTTC. Translation: CASSIFTAGGYEQYF.

The CDR3 loop is CASSRGQGNSPLHF. The CDR3 nucleotides are TGTGCCAGCAGCCGCGGACAGGGTAATTCACCCCTCCACTTT. The chain carries TRBV6-5 and TRBJ1-6; TRBD1 matches 8 bases. Germline CDR1 reads MNHEY; CDR2 reads SVGAGI. V was clipped by 6 bases and J by 6 bases; unmatched bases: 4. The CDR3 spans 14 residues.

The CDR3 DNA reads as TGTGCCAGCAGCAAACGGGGACAGGGGGATGGCTACACCTTC. It translates to CASSKRGQGDGYTF. This chain links TRBV21-1 with TRBJ1-2; the DNA was not compared with TRBD1, the D call given in the table. TRBV21-1 is a known pseudogene. The CDR3 contains 14 residues.

The chain is built from TRBV5-4 and TRBJ1-6, with no clear D. CDR1 is SGHNT, CDR2 YYREEE, per germline (reference sequence). V lost 4 bases and J lost 6, with 17 bases in between. The CDR3 covers 16 residues. The CDR3 sequence is CASSPSGGSTNSPLHF. The CDR3 DNA reads TGTGCCAGCAGCCCATCGGGTGGGTCTACTAATTCACCCCTCCACTTT.

V is TRBV5-4 and J is TRBJ1-2; 9 nucleotides align to TRBD1. The CDR3 contains 14 residues. Per the germline V gene, CDR1 is SGHNT and CDR2 is YYREEE (reference sequence). The V segment lost 3 bases and the J segment 6 bases; nucleotides outside the gene matches: 6. The CDR3 DNA follows: TGTGCCAGCAGCTCGGGACAGGGAATAGATGGCTACACCTTC. Its protein is CASSSGQGIDGYTF.

This clone was seen a handful of times. For the CDR3, the DNA is TGTGCCAGCAGCTTAGCGTTTTTCGGGGAGACCCAGTACTTC. It is translated as CASSLAFFGETQYF. The J gene is TRBJ2-5, the V gene TRBV7-7; D is undetermined. Germline CDR1 reads SSHAT; CDR2 reads FNYEAQ (reference sequence). V lost 0 bases and J 5 bases, leaving 10 bases between the germline ends. This CDR3 contains 14 residues.

The J gene is TRBJ2-7, the V gene TRBV5-1; 7 bases line up with TRBD1. V gave up 3 bases and J gave up 3 bases; unmatched junction bases: 3. The CDR3 contains 13 residues. CDR1 is SGHRS, CDR2 YFSETQ, per germline. In DNA form, the CDR3 reads TGCGCCAGCAGCTCGACAGGGTACTACGAGCAGTACTTC. It codes for CASSSTGYYEQYF.